The 18 T cell receptor beta chains given below trace back to one sample, sequenced in a study of graft-versus-host responses after intestinal transplantation (dated by TCRdb to about 2021). Antigens of these TCRs are unknown. The sample's time point, from its label and the paper: cells obtained before transplantation from donor or recipient. Libraries came from the immunoSEQ multiplex PCR assay. TCRdb holds this immuneACCESS table with in-frame rearrangements only. Some clones are missing; in checked studies, unresolved V genes explain under half, and the rest has no known cause. For this sample the table gives roughly 100,000 clones, of which around 92% were detected only once. Over 0.15% of the sample rests with the top ten. Sample: unstimulated CD4+ T cells sorted from spleen or lymph node cells, taken before transplant. The receptors shown here come from a human donor who was the organ donor for an intestinal transplant.

The rearrangement joins TRBV6-5 to TRBJ1-3; D not resolved. There are 15 residues in the CDR3. Germline CDR1 MNHEY, CDR2 SVGAGI. V gave up 0 bases and J gave up 4 bases, with 10 bases separating them. Written as DNA, the CDR3 is TGTGCCAGCAGTTACTCCCGGTCCCGCGGAAACACCATATATTTT. Translating it yields CASSYSRSRGNTIYF.

The chain has TRBV13 and TRBJ1-2; D call uncertain. Trimming cost V 4 bases and J 4 bases, with 13 bases left between them. The germline CDR1 and CDR2 sequences are PRHDT and FYEKMQ (reference sequence). The CDR3 contains 14 residues. The CDR3 here is CASSWPSEGYGYTF. DNA of the CDR3: TGTGCCAGCAGCTGGCCTTCCGAGGGCTATGGCTACACCTTC.

The chain employs TRBV18 and TRBJ2-5; D not resolved. Per germline, CDR1 KGHSH and CDR2 LQKENI. The CDR3 contains 13 residues. The V and J ends lost 3 bases and 0 bases respectively, with 5 bases between them. The CDR3 here is CASSPQYQETQYF. The CDR3 region has the DNA TGTGCCAGCTCACCCCAGTACCAAGAGACCCAGTACTTC.

The V call is TRBV19, the J call TRBJ2-5; D perhaps matches TRBD2 (5 bases). Germline CDR1 reads LNHDA; CDR2 reads SQIVND (reference sequence). CDR3 length: 17 residues. The germline V and J ends were trimmed by 3 bases and 0 bases, with 17 bases remaining between them. Here the CDR3 reads CASSIRFTTGYQETQYF. In DNA form, the CDR3 reads TGTGCCAGTAGTATTAGGTTCACAACGGGGTACCAAGAGACCCAGTACTTC.

The rearrangement joins TRBV6-1 to TRBJ1-1, with D possibly being TRBD1 (6 bases). CDR3 length: 16 residues. Germline values: CDR1 MNHNS, CDR2 SASEGT. Trimming removed 4 bases at V and 0 bases at J, with 15 bases between. CDR3 DNA: TGTGCCAGCAGTGCCCAGGGGTTCTTCATGAACACTGAAGCTTTCTTT. Translating it yields CASSAQGFFMNTEAFF.

This clone was counted a single time. The chain uses TRBV11-2 and TRBJ2-1; unclear D gene. V gave up 3 bases and J gave up 5 bases, with 2 bases separating them. Germline V CDR1 and CDR2: SGHAT, FQNNGV. CDR3 length equals 11 residues. The CDR3 coding sequence is TGTGCCAGCAGCTTCGACAATGAGCAGTTCTTC. It yields the protein CASSFDNEQFF.

This rearrangement joins TRBV29-1 to TRBJ2-5; 15 nucleotides align to TRBD2. CDR3 length: 21 amino acids. Germline loops: CDR1 SQVTM, CDR2 ANQGSEA. Germline trimming cut 6 bases from V and 2 bases from J; bases unmatched to any gene: 22. The CDR3 nucleotides are TGCAGCGTAAAACCGGGACTAGCGGGGGGCACCTTCCGATTGGGACAAGAGACCCAGTACTTC. Protein: CSVKPGLAGGTFRLGQETQYF.

This clone was counted once. Here the CDR3 DNA reads TGTGCCAGCAGGATAACTCAAGACATTTTAGGTGCCGATACGCAGTATTTT. Translating gives CASRITQDILGADTQYF. This sequence joins TRBV27 and TRBJ2-3; D ambiguous. CDR1 and CDR2 (germline): MNHEY, SMNVEV (reference sequence). This CDR3 contains 17 residues. The V end was cut by 6 bases, the J end by 6 bases, with 25 bases between.

The V gene is TRBV4-1, the J gene TRBJ2-7, with D perhaps matching TRBD2 (5 bases). This CDR3 comprises 14 residues. V was pared by 1 base and J by 3 bases, with 10 bases between. In germline, CDR1 is MGHRA, CDR2 YSYEKL. CDR3 amino acids: CASSQGTGLYEQYF. The CDR3 nucleotides are TGCGCCAGCAGCCAAGGGACTGGTCTCTACGAGCAGTACTTC.

This chain connects TRBV19 to TRBJ2-1; TRBD2 agrees at 9 bases. Germline CDR1 reads LNHDA; CDR2 reads SQIVND (reference sequence). V was clipped by 0 bases and J by 3 bases; unmatched bases: 3. This CDR3 is 16 amino acids long. The CDR3 sequence: CASSIDKRGVYNEQFF. The CDR3 DNA reads as TGTGCCAGTAGTATAGATAAGCGGGGGGTCTACAATGAGCAGTTCTTC.

CDR3 sequence reads: CASSLDTGRYGYTF. The CDR3 region has the DNA TGTGCCAGCAGCTTAGATACCGGTAGATATGGCTACACCTTC. The chain couples TRBV11-2 to TRBJ1-2, with unresolved D. The CDR3 length is 14 residues. V dropped 0 bases and J dropped 5 bases, with 10 bases sitting between them. The V gene's germline CDR1 is SGHAT and CDR2 FQNNGV. Looking up the rest from reference TRBV11-2 and TRBJ1-2 gives the full variable domain: EAGVAQSPRYKIIEKRQSVAFWCNPISGHATLYWYQQILGQGPKLLIQFQNNGVVDDSQLPKDRFSAERLKGVDSTLKIQPAKLEDSAVYLCASSLDTGRYGYTFGSGTRLTVV.

The chain employs TRBV7-6 and TRBJ2-5; 11 nucleotides agree with TRBD2. Trimming took 3 bases from V and 1 from J; bases not matched to a gene: 10. The germline V gene has CDR1 SGHVS and CDR2 FNYEAQ. CDR3 length: 18 residues. CDR3 residues: CASSLRPSGGTVQETQYF. The CDR3 DNA reads TGTGCCAGCAGCTTGCGCCCTAGCGGGGGGACCGTCCAAGAGACCCAGTACTTC. Combining the CDR3 with reference TRBV7-6 and TRBJ2-5 gives the whole variable domain GAGVSQSPRYKVTKRGQDVALRCDPISGHVSLYWYRQALGQGPEFLTYFNYEAQQDKSGLPNDRFSAERPEGSISTLTIQRTEQRDSAMYRCASSLRPSGGTVQETQYFGPGTRLLVL.

The V call is TRBV5-4, the J call TRBJ2-7; 9 bases are a match to TRBD2. This CDR3 is 13 amino acids long. J was trimmed by 2 bases and V by 7 bases; bases with no gene match: 4. Germline-derived CDR1 and CDR2 are SGHNT and YYREEE (reference sequence). The CDR3 loop reads CASGLAGTYEQYF. CDR3 DNA sequence: TGTGCCAGCGGGCTAGCGGGGACCTACGAGCAGTACTTC.

The chain employs TRBV12-5 and TRBJ2-5; D is perhaps TRBD1 (6 bases). This CDR3 contains 15 residues. Germline V gene sequence: CDR1 LGHNT, CDR2 FRNRAP. V lost 1 base to trimming and J lost 2 bases, with 11 bases between them. The CDR3 is CASGLGITGQETQYF. The CDR3 DNA sequence: TGTGCTAGTGGTTTGGGTATAACAGGGCAAGAGACCCAGTACTTC.

This chain links TRBV4-1 with TRBJ1-2, with TRBD1 identical over 8 bases. The V gene's germline CDR1 is MGHRA and CDR2 YSYEKL. The CDR3 is made up of 16 amino acids. V gave up 0 bases and J gave up 7 bases; unmatched junction bases: 10. The CDR3 region has the DNA TGCGCCAGCAGCCAAGAGGTGATCCCAGGGGGCCGTGGCTACACCTTC. The encoded protein is CASSQEVIPGGRGYTF.

This chain joins TRBV4-3 and TRBJ2-2; 10 bases agree with TRBD1. The CDR3 totals 14 residues. The germline gives CDR1 LGHNA, CDR2 YSLEER. Trimming took 8 bases from V and 7 from J; bases not matched to a gene: 7. CDR3 bases: TGCGCCAGCCCGGACAGGGGGGAAGTCGGGGAGCTGTTTTTT. Translated, it gives CASPDRGEVGELFF.

This chain connects TRBV7-8 to TRBJ1-1; D not resolved. Deletions cut 1 base from V and 2 bases from J, with 5 bases between. Germline CDR1 SGHVS, CDR2 FQNEAQ. The CDR3 runs 13 residues. The CDR3 spells CASSLVRNTEAFF. DNA for the CDR3: TGTGCCAGCAGCTTAGTGCGAAACACTGAAGCTTTCTTT.

Notes on this clone: The sample contains more than one DNA sequence encoding this CDR3. V gene TRBV7-2 combines with J gene TRBJ1-1; 8 positions match TRBD1. Germline CDR1 is SGHTA and CDR2 is FQGNSA. J lost 5 bases, V lost 1 base, and 12 bases had no gene match. The CDR3 spans 17 residues. CDR3: CASSLEARGRGRTEAFF. The CDR3 DNA follows: TGTGCCAGCAGCTTAGAGGCCAGGGGGCGCGGTAGAACTGAAGCTTTCTTT.